The next 6 T cell receptor beta chains were all read from a single sample in a study of T-cell reconstitution after alpha-beta-depleted transplantation in children. Unique molecular identifiers were incorporated when the TCRbeta library was constructed. Using its own MiXCR run on the PCR reads, TCRdb lists one record per CDR3 protein. The sample contains 200,000 to 250,000 distinct CDR3 sequences, about 8.2% of which appear only once. Sequenced material: PBMCs, mostly from graft donor cells, taken 360 days after TCRalphabeta/CD19-depleted stem cell transplant. Every receptor here comes from a male patient between 2 and 10 years old who had a stem cell transplant for acute myeloid leukemia, so the T cells may come from the graft donor.

This clonotype was detected ten times or more. The J gene is TRBJ1-2, the V gene TRBV5-5; D gene unclear. The V gene lost 1 base and the J gene lost 2 bases, with 12 bases spanning the gap. In germline, CDR1 is SGHKS, CDR2 YYEKEE (reference sequence). The CDR3 has 15 amino acids. This chain's CDR3 is CASSLSSLGNYGYTF. CDR3 nucleotide sequence: TGTGCCAGCAGCTTGTCGTCCCTGGGGAACTATGGCTACACCTTC.

This clonotype showed up many times. This rearrangement joins TRBV7-2 to TRBJ1-5; unclear D gene. This CDR3 has 14 amino acids. Germline values: CDR1 SGHTA, CDR2 FQGNSA. The V end lost 2 bases, the J end lost 0 bases, and 5 bases lay between the germline ends. Written as DNA, the CDR3 is TGTGCCAGCAGCTTACTCAATAGCAATCAGCCCCAGCATTTT. This encodes CASSLLNSNQPQHF.

This clonotype has only one observation. A much larger clone differs by one base, so this may be a read error. The rearrangement uses TRBV6-5 and TRBJ2-1; a weak D match, TRBD1 (5 bases). The CDR3 loop spans 14 amino acids. Germline CDR1 is MNHEY and CDR2 is SVGAGI. V dropped 2 bases and J dropped 6 bases, with 11 bases sitting between them. CDR3 residues: CASSYGALSNEQFF. In DNA form, the CDR3 reads TGTGCCAGCAGTTACGGGGCCCTAAGCAATGAGCAGTTCTTC.

At least ten counts were recorded for this clonotype. The chain joins TRBV25-1 to TRBJ1-6, with unresolved D. The CDR3 is 15 amino acids. Per germline, CDR1 MGHDK and CDR2 SYGVNS. Deletions cut 2 bases from V and 8 bases from J, with 13 bases between. The CDR3: CASSENPPPDSPLHF. The CDR3 bases are TGTGCCAGCAGTGAAAATCCGCCGCCGGATTCACCCCTCCACTTT.

This clonotype appeared a few times. The chain links TRBV7-8 to TRBJ2-3, with 14 bases identical to TRBD2. Germline V gene data show CDR1 as SGHVS and CDR2 as FQNEAQ. V was pared by 1 base and J by 2 bases, with 2 bases of the junction left unmatched. This CDR3 region has 17 residues. The CDR3 coding sequence is TGTGCCAGCAGCTTAGGGACTAGCGGGGGGCTCACAGATACGCAGTATTTT. This sequence encodes CASSLGTSGGLTDTQYF.

This clonotype was counted a few times. This chain links TRBV27 with TRBJ2-7; D uncertain. CDR1 and CDR2 (germline): MNHEY, SMNVEV (reference sequence). The CDR3 has 13 residues. Trimming removed 5 bases from V and 2 bases from J, with 10 bases in between. The CDR3 coding sequence is TGTGCCAGCAGTCTCGCGGAACCCTACGAGCAGTACTTC. Its translation is CASSLAEPYEQYF.